A selection of T cell receptor beta chains follows, all from one sample in a study of vaccination and CD4 T cells after COVID-19. Their antigens remain unidentified. TCRdb reprocessed the PCR reads with MiXCR, giving one entry per CDR3 protein. Counted here are 15,000 to 20,000 distinct CDR3 sequences, roughly 30% occurring once; the ten biggest clones make up 15% to 19%. The sequenced sample consisted of cultured CD4+ T cells from blood. These receptors all stem from a human donor with COVID-19. CDR3s include the opening cysteine and the closing phenylalanine or tryptophan. D genes are given only for firm matches. Size tells how often a clone was seen (once, few, many) or the class of an expanded clone, and some rows leave it out.

>.|.|TRBV19|TRBJ1-1
TGTGCCAGTAGTATAGGGGGCCCCTTTTCGTCGAACACTGAAGCTTTCTTT
CASSIGGPFSSNTEAFF
>few|TRBD1|TRBV20-1|TRBJ1-2
TGCAGTGCTCCGAAGACAGGGGGCTATGGCTACACCTTC
CSAPKTGGYGYTF
>.|.|TRBV12-3/TRBV12-4|TRBJ1-5
TGTGCCAGCAGTTTGCTGGGGAATCAGCCCCAGCATTTT
CASSLLGNQPQHF
>.|.|TRBV20-1|TRBJ1-3
TGCAGTGCTAGTAAGGGGGCTGGAAACACCATATATTTT
CSASKGAGNTIYF
>.|.|TRBV19|TRBJ2-5
TGTGCCAGTAGTATAGGTGGCGGACGAGGGGAGACCCAGTACTTC
CASSIGGGRGETQYF
>.|TRBD2|TRBV2|TRBJ2-1
TGTGCCAGCAGGGCGGGGGGAATTTACAATGAGCAGTTCTTC
CASRAGGIYNEQFF
>.|.|TRBV6-4|TRBJ1-5
TGTGCCAGCAGTGTAGGTATCCAGGGACCTTATGGGCCCCAGCATTTT
CASSVGIQGPYGPQHF
>medium-sized|TRBD1|TRBV27|TRBJ1-5
TGTGCCAGCAGCCCGGGTGAGGGACAGGGGTGGCAGCCCCAGCATTTT
CASSPGEGQGWQPQHF
>.|TRBD1|TRBV6-5|TRBJ2-3
TGTGCCAGCAGTTACCTCGGACAGGGGGCACCCGGGGCAGATACGCAGTATTTT
CASSYLGQGAPGADTQYF
>medium-sized|.|TRBV11-3|TRBJ1-2
TGTGCCAGCAGCTTAGAAGGTCGCGGGGGGAACTATGGCTACACCTTC
CASSLEGRGGNYGYTF
>few|TRBD1|TRBV7-9|TRBJ1-4
TGTGCCAGCAGCCCTAACGCAGGGGGCACTAATGAAAAACTGTTTTTT
CASSPNAGGTNEKLFF
>.|.|TRBV14|TRBJ2-3
TGTGCCAGCAGCGCCCAACTAGCTAGCACAGATACGCAGTATTTT
CASSAQLASTDTQYF
>.|.|TRBV5-1|TRBJ2-1
TGCGCCAGCTTAGGGGACGGACCTACCCCAACAAGTGAGCAGTTCTTC
CASLGDGPTPTSEQFF
>few|.|TRBV5-4|TRBJ2-5
TGTGCCAGCAGCCAGGAAGGCGTACAAGAGACCCAGTACTTC
CASSQEGVQETQYF
>.|.|TRBV30|TRBJ1-2
TGTGCCTGGAGTGGCCGACCCAGTAACTATGGCTACACCTTC
CAWSGRPSNYGYTF
>.|TRBD1|TRBV7-7|TRBJ2-2
TGTGCTAGCAGCTCGACAGGGGGCGACACCGGGGAGCTGTTTTTT
CASSSTGGDTGELFF
>.|TRBD2|TRBV6-2/TRBV6-3|TRBJ2-1
TGTGCCAGCAGTTATACGACTAGCGGGGGTCGTGAGCAGTTCTTC
CASSYTTSGGREQFF
>.|TRBD2|TRBV10-2|TRBJ2-2
TGCGCCAGCAACCCTAGCGGGCGGGCCGGGGAGCTGTTTTTT
CASNPSGRAGELFF
>.|.|TRBV5-1|TRBJ2-5
TGCGCCAGCACCCTTGGATACCCTAGCTTAGAGACCCAGTACTTC
CASTLGYPSLETQYF
>.|.|TRBV7-9|TRBJ2-7
TGTGCCAGCAGCTTGACAGTACCCTACGAGCAGTACTTC
CASSLTVPYEQYF
>.|.|TRBV5-1|TRBJ2-7
TGCGCCAGCAGCTTCGCTGGAGGGGGCAGCTCCTACGAGCAGTACTTC
CASSFAGGGSSYEQYF
>few|.|TRBV7-6|TRBJ1-5
TGTGCCAGCAGTGCCTCAGTCGTCGCTGGGCATAGCAATCAGCCCCAGCATTTT
CASSASVVAGHSNQPQHF
>.|.|TRBV20-1|TRBJ1-5
TGCAGTGCCCCGGAGCAGCCCAATCAGCCCCAGCATTTT
CSAPEQPNQPQHF
>few|.|TRBV2|TRBJ2-1
TGTGCCAGCGGGCGGAGGGGGCAAAGCAATGAGCAGTTCTTC
CASGRRGQSNEQFF
>.|TRBD2|TRBV9|TRBJ2-7
TGTGCCAGCAGCGGACTAGCGGGGGGCTACGAGCAGTACTTC
CASSGLAGGYEQYF